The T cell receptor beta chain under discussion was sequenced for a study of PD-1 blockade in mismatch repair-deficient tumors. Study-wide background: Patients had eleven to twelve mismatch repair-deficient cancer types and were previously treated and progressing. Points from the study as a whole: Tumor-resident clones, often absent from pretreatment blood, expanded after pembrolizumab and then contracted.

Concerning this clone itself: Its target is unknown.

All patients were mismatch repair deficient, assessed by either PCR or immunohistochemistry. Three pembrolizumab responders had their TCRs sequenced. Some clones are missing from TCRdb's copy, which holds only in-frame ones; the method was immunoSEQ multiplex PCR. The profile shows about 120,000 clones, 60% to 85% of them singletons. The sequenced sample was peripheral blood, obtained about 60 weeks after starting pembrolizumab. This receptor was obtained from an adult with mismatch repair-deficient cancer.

The CDR3 is CAWSGNTYGYTF. The CDR3 DNA is TGTGCCTGGAGCGGAAACACCTATGGCTACACCTTC. This sequence joins TRBV30 and TRBJ1-2; D ambiguous. V was cut by 3 bases and J by 4 bases, with 9 bases left in between. The germline V gene has CDR1 GTSNPN and CDR2 SVGIG (reference sequence). The CDR3 loop spans 12 amino acids.